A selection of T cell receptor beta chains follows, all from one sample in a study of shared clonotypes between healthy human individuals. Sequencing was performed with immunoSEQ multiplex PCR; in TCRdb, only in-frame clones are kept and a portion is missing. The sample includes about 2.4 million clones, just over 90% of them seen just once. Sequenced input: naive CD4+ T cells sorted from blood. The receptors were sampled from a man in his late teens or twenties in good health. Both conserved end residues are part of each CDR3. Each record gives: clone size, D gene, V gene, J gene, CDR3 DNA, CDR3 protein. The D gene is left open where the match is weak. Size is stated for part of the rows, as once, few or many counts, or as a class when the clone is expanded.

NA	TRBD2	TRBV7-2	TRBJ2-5	TGTGCCAGCAGCCCTTTTCAGCGGGAGGGCCAAGAGACCCAGTACTTC	CASSPFQREGQETQYF
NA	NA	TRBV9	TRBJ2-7	TGTGCCAGCAGCGTAGAGGCGTCGTTAACCTACGAGCAGTACTTC	CASSVEASLTYEQYF
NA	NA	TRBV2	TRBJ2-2	TGTGCCAGCAGTGACAGTTCGAACACCGGGGAGCTGTTTTTT	CASSDSSNTGELFF
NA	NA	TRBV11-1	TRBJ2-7	TGTGCCAGCAGCATACAACCGGGGCCTCCCTACGAGCAGTACTTC	CASSIQPGPPYEQYF
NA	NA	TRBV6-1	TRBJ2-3	TGTGCCAGCTTCCTTCATCGGGATACGCAGTATTTT	CASFLHRDTQYF
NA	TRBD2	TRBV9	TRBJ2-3	TGTGCCAGCAGCCGGGACTACACAGATACGCAGTATTTT	CASSRDYTDTQYF
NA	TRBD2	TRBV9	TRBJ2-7	TGTGCCAGCAGCCTCCTGGGAGGGGTGAGCTCCTACGAGCAGTACTTC	CASSLLGGVSSYEQYF
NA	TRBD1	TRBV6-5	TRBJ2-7	TGTGCCAGCAGGGCCGGGACAGGGGCCTACGAGCAGTACTTC	CASRAGTGAYEQYF
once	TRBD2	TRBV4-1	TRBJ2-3	TGCGCCAGCAGCCAATATAATGCGGGAGCAGATACGCAGTATTTT	CASSQYNAGADTQYF
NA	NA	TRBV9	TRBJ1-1	TGTGCCAGCAGCGTAGGGGGGCAGTTGAACACTGAAGCTTTCTTT	CASSVGGQLNTEAFF
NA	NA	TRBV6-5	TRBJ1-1	TGTGCCAGCAGTTACTCGGACACAACTTGGACTGAAGCTTTCTTT	CASSYSDTTWTEAFF
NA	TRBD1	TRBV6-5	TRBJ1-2	TGTGCCAGCAGCTCCGGGACAGCCAATAACTATGGCTACACCTTC	CASSSGTANNYGYTF